This T cell receptor beta chain was captured in a study of T cells in women clearing cervical HPV infection. The wider study: HLA type stays a possible confounder, typing being limited. Study outcomes and limitations: Richness plus V gene abundances separated cases from controls with AUC 0.7 to 0.9.

Assay: immunoSEQ multiplex PCR; the TCRdb copy retains only in-frame clones and omits some. Its table lists about 25,000 clones. A word on this clone: What it recognizes is unknown. The missing CDR3 end, 3 residues past where the read stops, is filled in from the germline J gene.

There are 13 residues in the CDR3. V was pared by 5 bases and J by 7 bases, with 14 bases between. The germline V gene has CDR1 PRHDT and CDR2 FYEKMQ (reference sequence). The source material was blood buffy coat. The chain couples TRBV13 to TRBJ1-2, with D possibly matching TRBD1 (5 bases). The clonotype originates from a woman between 18 and 70 years old with a cervical HPV16 infection that either progressed to CIN3+ or cleared (not recorded which). The sequenced part of the CDR3 DNA is TGTGCCAGCAGCCTCCAGGGTGCTAGTGGC. Its translation is CASSLQGASG. The full CDR3 protein is CASSLQGASGYTF. Supplemented by reference TRBV13 and TRBJ1-2, the full variable domain reads AAGVIQSPRHLIKEKRETATLKCYPIPRHDTVYWYQQGPGQDPQFLISFYEKMQSDKGSIPDRFSAQQFSDYHSELNMSSLELGDSALYFCASSLQGASGYTFGSGTRLTVV.